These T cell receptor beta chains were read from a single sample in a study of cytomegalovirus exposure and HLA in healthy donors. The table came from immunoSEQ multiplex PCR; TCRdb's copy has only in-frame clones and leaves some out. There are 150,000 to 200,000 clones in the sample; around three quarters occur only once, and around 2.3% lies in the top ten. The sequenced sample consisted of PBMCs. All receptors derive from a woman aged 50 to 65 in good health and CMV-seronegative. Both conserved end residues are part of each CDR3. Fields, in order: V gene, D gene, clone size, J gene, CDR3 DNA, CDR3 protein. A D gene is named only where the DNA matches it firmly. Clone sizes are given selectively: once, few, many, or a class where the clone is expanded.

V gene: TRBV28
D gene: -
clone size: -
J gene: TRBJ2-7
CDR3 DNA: TGTGCCAGCAGTTCCGGACTCTTCTCCTACGAGCAGTACTTC
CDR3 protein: CASSSGLFSYEQYF

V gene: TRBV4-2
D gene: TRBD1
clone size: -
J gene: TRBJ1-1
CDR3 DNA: TGTGCCAGCAGCCCTACAGGGGCGGGCACTGAAGCTTTCTTT
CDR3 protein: CASSPTGAGTEAFF

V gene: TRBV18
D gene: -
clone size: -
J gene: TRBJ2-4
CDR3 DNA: TGTGCCAGCTCACCAGTTCAGCAGGGCGTCAAAAACATTCAGTACTTC
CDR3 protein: CASSPVQQGVKNIQYF

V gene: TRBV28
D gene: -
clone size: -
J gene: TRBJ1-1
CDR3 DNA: TGTGCCAGCAGTTTCTCCCCGAACACTGAAGCTTTCTTT
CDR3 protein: CASSFSPNTEAFF

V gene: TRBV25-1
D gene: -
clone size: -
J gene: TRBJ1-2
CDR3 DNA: TGTGCCAGCAGTGAAGTGGGGCCGCGATATGGCTACACCTTC
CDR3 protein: CASSEVGPRYGYTF

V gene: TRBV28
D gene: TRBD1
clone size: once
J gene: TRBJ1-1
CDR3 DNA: TGTGCCAGCAGTTTAATGAACAGGGGGAACACTGAAGCTTTCTTT
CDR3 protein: CASSLMNRGNTEAFF

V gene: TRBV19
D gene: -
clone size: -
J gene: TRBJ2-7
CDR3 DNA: TGTGCCAGTAGGGGAGGATGCGAGCAGTACTTC
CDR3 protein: CASRGGCEQYF

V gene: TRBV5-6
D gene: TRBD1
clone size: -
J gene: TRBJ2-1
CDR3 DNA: TGTGCCAGCAGCCGGGACAGGGTTTACAATGAGCAGTTCTTC
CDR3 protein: CASSRDRVYNEQFF

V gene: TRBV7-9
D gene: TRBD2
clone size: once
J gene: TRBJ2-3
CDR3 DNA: TGTTCCAGCAGTCAGACTAGCGGGGGCACTGATACGCAGTATTTT
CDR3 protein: CSSSQTSGGTDTQYF

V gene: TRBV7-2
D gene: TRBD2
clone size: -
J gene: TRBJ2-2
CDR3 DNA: TGTGCCAGCAGCCGAACAGCGGGGGGGCCCGCCGGGGAGCTGTTTTTT
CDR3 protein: CASSRTAGGPAGELFF

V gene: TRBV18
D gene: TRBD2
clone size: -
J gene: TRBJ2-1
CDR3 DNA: TGTGCCAGCTCACCCGGGACTAGCGGGAGAGGTGAGCAGTTCTTC
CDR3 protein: CASSPGTSGRGEQFF

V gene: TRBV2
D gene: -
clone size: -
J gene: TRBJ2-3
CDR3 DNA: TGTGCCAGCAGAAGACACCTTACAGATACGCAGTATTTT
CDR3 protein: CASRRHLTDTQYF

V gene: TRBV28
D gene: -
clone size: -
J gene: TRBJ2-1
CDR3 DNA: TGTGCCAGCAGCCCCCCCCAGCGGGTCAACAATGAGCAGTTCTTC
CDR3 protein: CASSPPQRVNNEQFF

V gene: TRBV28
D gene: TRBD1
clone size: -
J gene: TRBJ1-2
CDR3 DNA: TGTGCCAGCACCCCACAGGGGGTGAAGGGCTATGGCTACACCTTC
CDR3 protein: CASTPQGVKGYGYTF

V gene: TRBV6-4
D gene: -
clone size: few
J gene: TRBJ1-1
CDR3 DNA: TGTGCCAGCAAAATGGACAGTCAGAACACTGAAGCTTTCTTT
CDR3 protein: CASKMDSQNTEAFF

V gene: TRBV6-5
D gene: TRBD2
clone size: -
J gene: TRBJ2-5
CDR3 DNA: TGTGCCAGCAGTAGCGGGGGGCAGGTTGGGACCCAGTACTTC
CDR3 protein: CASSSGGQVGTQYF

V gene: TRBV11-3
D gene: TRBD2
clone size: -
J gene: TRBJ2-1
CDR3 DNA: TGTGCCAGCAGCTTATTAAGCGGGAGTGTCTATGAGCAGTTCTTC
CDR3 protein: CASSLLSGSVYEQFF

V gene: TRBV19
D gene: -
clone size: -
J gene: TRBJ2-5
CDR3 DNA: TGTGCCAGTAGTATAGGCCAGGGATCCAACCAAGAGACCCAGTACTTC
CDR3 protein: CASSIGQGSNQETQYF

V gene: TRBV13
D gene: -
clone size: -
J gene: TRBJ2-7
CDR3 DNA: TGTGCCAGCAGCTCCCAGGCCATGAATCTTCCCTACGAGCAGTACTTC
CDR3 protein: CASSSQAMNLPYEQYF

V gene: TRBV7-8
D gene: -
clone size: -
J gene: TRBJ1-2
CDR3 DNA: TGTGCCAGCAACTCCGGGGGGGGCTCTAACTATGGCTACACCTTC
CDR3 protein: CASNSGGGSNYGYTF